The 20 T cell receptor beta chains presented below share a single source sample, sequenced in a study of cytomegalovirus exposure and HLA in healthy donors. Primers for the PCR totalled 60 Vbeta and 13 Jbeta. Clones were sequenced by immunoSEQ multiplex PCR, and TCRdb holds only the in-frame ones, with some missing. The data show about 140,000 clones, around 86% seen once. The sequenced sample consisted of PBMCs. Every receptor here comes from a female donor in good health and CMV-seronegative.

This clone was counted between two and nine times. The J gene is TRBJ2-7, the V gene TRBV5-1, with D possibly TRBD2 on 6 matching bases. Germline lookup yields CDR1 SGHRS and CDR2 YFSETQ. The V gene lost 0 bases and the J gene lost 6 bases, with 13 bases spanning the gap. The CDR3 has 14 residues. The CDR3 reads CASSLGGAMGEQYF. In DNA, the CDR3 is TGCGCCAGCAGCTTGGGCGGGGCCATGGGCGAGCAGTACTTC.

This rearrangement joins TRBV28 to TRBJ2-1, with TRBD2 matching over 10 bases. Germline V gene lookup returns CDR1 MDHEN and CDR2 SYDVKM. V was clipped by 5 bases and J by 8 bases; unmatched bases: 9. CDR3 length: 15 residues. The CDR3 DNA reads TGTGCCAGCAGTCTAGGGCTAGCGGGGGTCTATGAGCAGTTCTTC. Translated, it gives CASSLGLAGVYEQFF.

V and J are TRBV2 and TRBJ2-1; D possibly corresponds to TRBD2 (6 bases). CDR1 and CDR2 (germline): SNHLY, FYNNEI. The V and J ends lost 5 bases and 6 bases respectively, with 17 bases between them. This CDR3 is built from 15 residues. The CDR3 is CASSPFLGAGNEQFF. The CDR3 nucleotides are TGTGCCAGCAGTCCTTTTTTGGGAGCGGGCAATGAGCAGTTCTTC.

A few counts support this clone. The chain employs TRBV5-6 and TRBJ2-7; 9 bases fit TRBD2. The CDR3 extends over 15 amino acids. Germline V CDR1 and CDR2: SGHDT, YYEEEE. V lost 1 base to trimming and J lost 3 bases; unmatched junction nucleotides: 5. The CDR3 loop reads CASSLFLAGIYEQYF. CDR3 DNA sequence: TGTGCCAGCAGCTTGTTCCTAGCGGGAATCTACGAGCAGTACTTC.

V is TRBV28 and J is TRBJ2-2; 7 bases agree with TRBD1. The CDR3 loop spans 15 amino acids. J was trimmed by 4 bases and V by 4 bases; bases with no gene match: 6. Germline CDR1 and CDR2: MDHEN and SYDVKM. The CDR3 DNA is TGTGCCAGCAGTTCCGGGACAGTCGGCACCGGGGAGCTGTTTTTT. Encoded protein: CASSSGTVGTGELFF.

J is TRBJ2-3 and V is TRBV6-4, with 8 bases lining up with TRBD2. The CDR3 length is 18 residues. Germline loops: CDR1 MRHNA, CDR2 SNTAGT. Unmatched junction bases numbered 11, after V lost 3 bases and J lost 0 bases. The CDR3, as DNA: TGTGCCAGCAGTGATTGGCTAGCGGGCCCTAAGAGCACAGATACGCAGTATTTT. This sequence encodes CASSDWLAGPKSTDTQYF.

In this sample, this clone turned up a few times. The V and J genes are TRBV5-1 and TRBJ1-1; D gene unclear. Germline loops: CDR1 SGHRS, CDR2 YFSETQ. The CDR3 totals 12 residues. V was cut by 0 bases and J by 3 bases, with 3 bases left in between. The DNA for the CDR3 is TGCGCCAGCAGCTTGGTAGACACTGAAGCTTTCTTT. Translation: CASSLVDTEAFF. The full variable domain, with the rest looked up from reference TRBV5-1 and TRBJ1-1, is KAGVTQTPRYLIKTRGQQVTLSCSPISGHRSVSWYQQTPGQGLQFLFEYFSETQRNKGNFPGRFSGRQFSNSRSEMNVSTLELGDSALYLCASSLVDTEAFFGQGTRLTVV.

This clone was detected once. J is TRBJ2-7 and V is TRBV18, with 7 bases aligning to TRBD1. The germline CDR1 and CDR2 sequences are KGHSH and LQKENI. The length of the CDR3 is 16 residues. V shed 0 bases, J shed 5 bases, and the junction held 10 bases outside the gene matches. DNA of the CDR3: TGTGCCAGCTCACCACCGGGGAGACAGGGTGCCGACGAGCAGTACTTC. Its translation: CASSPPGRQGADEQYF.

This CDR3 is CASSLAGREAAYEQYF. The CDR3 DNA follows: TGCGCCAGCAGCTTGGCTGGCAGGGAGGCGGCCTACGAGCAGTACTTC. V usage is TRBV5-1 and J usage is TRBJ2-7, with D perhaps TRBD2 (6 bases). Trimming stripped 0 bases from V and 2 bases from J, with 15 bases between. The length of the CDR3 is 16 residues. Germline V gene lookup returns CDR1 SGHRS and CDR2 YFSETQ. Filled out from reference TRBV5-1 and TRBJ2-7, the complete variable domain reads KAGVTQTPRYLIKTRGQQVTLSCSPISGHRSVSWYQQTPGQGLQFLFEYFSETQRNKGNFPGRFSGRQFSNSRSEMNVSTLELGDSALYLCASSLAGREAAYEQYFGPGTRLTVT.

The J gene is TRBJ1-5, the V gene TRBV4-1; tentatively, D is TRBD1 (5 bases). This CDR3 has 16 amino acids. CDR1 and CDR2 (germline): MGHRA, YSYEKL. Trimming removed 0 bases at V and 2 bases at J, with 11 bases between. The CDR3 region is CASSQEGTGGNQPQHF. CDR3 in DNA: TGCGCCAGCAGCCAAGAAGGCACAGGTGGCAATCAGCCCCAGCATTTT.

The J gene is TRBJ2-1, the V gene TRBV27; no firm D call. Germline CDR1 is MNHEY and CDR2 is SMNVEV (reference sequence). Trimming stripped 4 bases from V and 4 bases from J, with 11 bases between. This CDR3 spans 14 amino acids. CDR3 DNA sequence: TGTGCCAGCAGTTACCAGCGCACTTACAATGAGCAGTTCTTC. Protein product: CASSYQRTYNEQFF.

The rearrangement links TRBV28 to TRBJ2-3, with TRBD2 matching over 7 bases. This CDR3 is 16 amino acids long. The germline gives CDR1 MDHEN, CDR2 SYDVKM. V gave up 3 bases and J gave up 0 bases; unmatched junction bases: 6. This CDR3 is CASSFEQRDSTDTQYF. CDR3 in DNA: TGTGCCAGCAGTTTTGAGCAGCGGGATAGCACAGATACGCAGTATTTT.

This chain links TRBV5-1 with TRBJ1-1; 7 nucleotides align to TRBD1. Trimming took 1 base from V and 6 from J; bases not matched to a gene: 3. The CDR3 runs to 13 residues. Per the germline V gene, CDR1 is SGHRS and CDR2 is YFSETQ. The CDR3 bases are TGCGCCAGCAGCTTGCAGGACAGGTCTGAAGCTTTCTTT. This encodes CASSLQDRSEAFF. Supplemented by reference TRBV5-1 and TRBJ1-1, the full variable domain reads KAGVTQTPRYLIKTRGQQVTLSCSPISGHRSVSWYQQTPGQGLQFLFEYFSETQRNKGNFPGRFSGRQFSNSRSEMNVSTLELGDSALYLCASSLQDRSEAFFGQGTRLTVV.

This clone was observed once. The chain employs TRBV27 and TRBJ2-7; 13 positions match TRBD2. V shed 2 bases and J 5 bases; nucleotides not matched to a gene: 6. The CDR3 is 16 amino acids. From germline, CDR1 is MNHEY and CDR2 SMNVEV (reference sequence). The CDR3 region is CASSLHSTSGRNEQYF. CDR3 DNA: TGTGCCAGCAGTTTACATTCGACTAGCGGGAGGAACGAGCAGTACTTC.

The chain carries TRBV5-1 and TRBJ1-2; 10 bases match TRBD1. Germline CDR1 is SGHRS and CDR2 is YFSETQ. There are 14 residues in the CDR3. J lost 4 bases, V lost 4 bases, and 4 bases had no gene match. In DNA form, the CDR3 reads TGCGCCAGCAGCCCGGACAGGGGGACCTATGGCTACACCTTC. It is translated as CASSPDRGTYGYTF.

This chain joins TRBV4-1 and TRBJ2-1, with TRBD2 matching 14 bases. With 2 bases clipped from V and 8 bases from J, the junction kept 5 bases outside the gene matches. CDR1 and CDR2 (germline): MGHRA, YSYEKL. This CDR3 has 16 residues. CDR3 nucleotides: TGCGCCAGCAGCCAAACGACTAGCGGGAGGGTACATGAGCAGTTCTTC. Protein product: CASSQTTSGRVHEQFF.

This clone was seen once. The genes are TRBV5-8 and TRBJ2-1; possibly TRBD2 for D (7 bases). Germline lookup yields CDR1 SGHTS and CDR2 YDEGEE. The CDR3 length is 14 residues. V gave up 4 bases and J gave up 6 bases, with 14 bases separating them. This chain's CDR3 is CASSPRGGGNEQFF. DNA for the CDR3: TGTGCCAGCAGCCCCCGGGGAGGGGGCAATGAGCAGTTCTTC. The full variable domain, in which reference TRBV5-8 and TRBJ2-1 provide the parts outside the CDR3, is EAGVTQSPTHLIKTRGQQATLRCSPISGHTSVYWYQQALGLGLQFLLWYDEGEERNRGNFPPRFSGRQFPNYSSELNVNALELEDSALYLCASSPRGGGNEQFFGPGTRLTVL.

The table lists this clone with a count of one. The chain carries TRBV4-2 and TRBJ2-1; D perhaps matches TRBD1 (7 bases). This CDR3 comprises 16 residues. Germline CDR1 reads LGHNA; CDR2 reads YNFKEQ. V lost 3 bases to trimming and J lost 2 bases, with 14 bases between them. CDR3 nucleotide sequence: TGTGCCAGCAGCCACCGGGGCAGGGGGGCCTACAATGAGCAGTTCTTC. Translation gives CASSHRGRGAYNEQFF.

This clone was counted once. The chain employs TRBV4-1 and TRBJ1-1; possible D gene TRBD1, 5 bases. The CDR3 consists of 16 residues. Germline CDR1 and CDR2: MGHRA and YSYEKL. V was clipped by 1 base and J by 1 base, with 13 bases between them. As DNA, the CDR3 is TGCGCCAGCAGCCAAGGGGCTGGGGGGACGAACACTGAAGCTTTCTTT. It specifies CASSQGAGGTNTEAFF.

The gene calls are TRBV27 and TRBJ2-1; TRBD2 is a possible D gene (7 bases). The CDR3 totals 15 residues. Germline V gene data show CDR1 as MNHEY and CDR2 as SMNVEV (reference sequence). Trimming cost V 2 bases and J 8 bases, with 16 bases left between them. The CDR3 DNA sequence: TGTGCCAGCAGTTTAATAAACCCGGGGGGCCATGAGCAGTTCTTC. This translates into CASSLINPGGHEQFF.